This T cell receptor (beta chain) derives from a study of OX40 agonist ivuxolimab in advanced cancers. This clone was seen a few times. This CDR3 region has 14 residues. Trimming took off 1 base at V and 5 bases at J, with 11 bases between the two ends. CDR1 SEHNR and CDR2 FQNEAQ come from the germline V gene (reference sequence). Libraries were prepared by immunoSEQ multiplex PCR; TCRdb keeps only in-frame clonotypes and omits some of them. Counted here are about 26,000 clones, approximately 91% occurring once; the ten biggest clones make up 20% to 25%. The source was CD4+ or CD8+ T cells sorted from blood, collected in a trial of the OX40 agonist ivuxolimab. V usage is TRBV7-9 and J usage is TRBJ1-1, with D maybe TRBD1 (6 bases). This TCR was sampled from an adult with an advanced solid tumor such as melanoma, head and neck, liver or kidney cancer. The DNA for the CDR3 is TGTGCCAGCAGCTTAGTGGGGGCTAGGACTGAAGCTTTCTTT. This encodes CASSLVGARTEAFF.